The rows below give T cell receptor beta chains drawn from one sample of a study of blood T cell repertoires in COVID-19. Some clones are missing from TCRdb's copy, which holds only in-frame ones; the method was immunoSEQ multiplex PCR. The sample carries 260,000 or so clones, approximately 88% recorded once. The sequenced sample was peripheral blood. These receptors originate from a man younger than 35 with active or convalescent COVID-19. Each CDR3 is given with its conserved first and last residue. The order of the fields is V gene, D gene, J gene, clone size, CDR3 protein, CDR3 DNA. The D gene is left open where the match is weak. Clone size is shown for a subset of rows, as once, few, many or a class of expanded clone.

TRBV3-1/TRBV3-2,NA,TRBJ1-5,NA,CASSQDFSNNQPQHF,TGTGCCAGCAGCCAAGATTTCAGTAATAATCAGCCCCAGCATTTT
TRBV7-8,TRBD1,TRBJ1-1,NA,CASSRTGDTEAFF,TGTGCCAGCAGCCGAACAGGGGACACTGAAGCTTTCTTT
TRBV14,TRBD1,TRBJ1-1,once,CASSQVGRPGQGVNTEAFF,TGTGCCAGCAGCCAAGTGGGGAGACCGGGACAGGGAGTGAACACTGAAGCTTTCTTT
TRBV3-1/TRBV3-2,NA,TRBJ2-7,NA,CASSRKRGEQYF,TGTGCCAGCAGCCGGAAGCGAGGGGAGCAGTACTTC
TRBV6-2/TRBV6-3,TRBD2,TRBJ2-7,NA,CASSMVAGDYEQYF,TGTGCCAGCAGTATGGTAGCGGGGGACTACGAGCAGTACTTC
TRBV7-8,NA,TRBJ1-2,NA,CASSDRDTFNYGYTF,TGTGCCAGCAGCGACCGGGACACGTTTAACTATGGCTACACCTTC
TRBV24-1,NA,TRBJ2-2,NA,CATKDGTNTGELFF,TGTGCCACCAAGGACGGGACGAACACCGGGGAGCTGTTTTTT
TRBV13,TRBD2,TRBJ2-3,NA,CASSLGVGAGGKDTDTQYF,TGTGCCAGCAGCTTAGGCGTCGGGGCGGGGGGCAAAGACACAGATACGCAGTATTTT
TRBV7-9,NA,TRBJ2-7,NA,CASSGDRAPGGEQYF,TGTGCCAGCAGCGGGGACAGGGCCCCGGGAGGGGAGCAGTACTTC
TRBV7-6,TRBD1,TRBJ2-1,NA,CASSPRTGVYSYNEQFF,TGTGCCAGCAGCCCGAGGACAGGCGTCTACTCCTACAATGAGCAGTTCTTC
TRBV9,NA,TRBJ1-1,NA,CASSPWGGVTEAFF,TGTGCCAGCAGCCCGTGGGGGGGTGTCACTGAAGCTTTCTTT
TRBV6-5,NA,TRBJ1-2,NA,CASSYHSLNYGYTF,TGTGCCAGCAGTTACCACAGTCTTAACTATGGCTACACCTTC
TRBV27,NA,TRBJ1-6,NA,CASSFMTGDNSPLHF,TGTGCCAGCAGTTTTATGACGGGAGATAATTCACCCCTCCACTTT
TRBV12-3/TRBV12-4,TRBD1,TRBJ2-1,NA,CASSLTGLGGQFF,TGTGCCAGCAGTCTGACAGGGCTTGGGGGGCAGTTCTTC
TRBV7-8,NA,TRBJ2-6,NA,CASSKMSFGANVLTF,TGTGCCAGCAGTAAAATGAGCTTTGGGGCCAACGTCCTGACTTTC
TRBV6-5,TRBD1,TRBJ1-2,NA,CASKYRGVGYGYTF,TGTGCCAGCAAGTACAGGGGCGTGGGCTATGGCTACACCTTC